This T cell receptor beta chain was recorded in a study of low-dose radiotherapy and immunotherapy resistance in tumors. Study-level information: Those assigned to Cohort 2 were treated with 1 Gy per fraction every two weeks (13 Gy in total over 26 weeks). Intravenous ipilimumab 1 mg/kg every six weeks was given with nivolumab 240 mg every two weeks.

Time point indicated: before trial treatment. In the RACIN dose-escalation trial, donors got nivolumab plus ipilimumab with aspirin, cyclophosphamide and radiotherapy. With TRAV- and TRBV-specific primers, first-strand cDNA was made, covering the alpha and beta chains. Amplification of TCRs used a constant-region primer and V-primer adapter for around 19 PCR cycles. TCRdb independently ran MiXCR on the reads; one entry per CDR3 protein. Of 85,000 to 100,000 distinct CDR3 sequences in the sample, roughly a tenth were seen once. The receptor was derived from a male donor with prostate cancer. The source was PBMCs, collected before treatment.

The CDR3 sequence: CSARDRGGVVNQPQHF. The CDR3 bases are TGCAGTGCTAGAGATCGAGGAGGGGTAGTGAATCAGCCCCAGCATTTT. The gene calls are TRBV20-1 and TRBJ1-5, with D tentatively TRBD1 (5 bases). Trimming stripped 0 bases from V and 4 bases from J, with 16 bases between. CDR1 DFQATT and CDR2 SNEGSKA come from the germline V gene (reference sequence). The CDR3 totals 16 residues.